The TCR beta chain described here comes from a study of blood T cell repertoires in COVID-19. Study-wide context: T cells, B-cell-depleted T cells, or PBMCs supplied cDNA or gDNA.

Patients at the Seattle site were enrolled during active infection and followed longitudinally. Trimming removed 5 bases from V and 5 bases from J, with 12 bases in between. The germline V gene encodes CDR1 SGHAT and CDR2 FQNNGV. This CDR3 is built from 13 residues. In the original processing: For nucleated cells, counts were estimated from reference gene primer amplification. TCRdb's table, derived via immunoSEQ multiplex PCR, lists solely in-frame clones and lacks some. V, J and clone size were drawn from that table, and D and trimming were deduced from the DNA. The profile shows over 150,000 clones, 83% of them singletons.

This clonotype was sampled from a woman in her sixties with COVID-19, enrolled during active disease. The chain is built from TRBV11-2 and TRBJ1-1; D not certain. The sample consisted of peripheral blood. CDR3 nucleotides: TGTGCCAGCAGCCAGTGGGAGTGGACTGAAGCTTTCTTT. This sequence encodes CASSQWEWTEAFF. Looking up the rest from reference TRBV11-2 and TRBJ1-1 gives the full variable domain: EAGVAQSPRYKIIEKRQSVAFWCNPISGHATLYWYQQILGQGPKLLIQFQNNGVVDDSQLPKDRFSAERLKGVDSTLKIQPAKLEDSAVYLCASSQWEWTEAFFGQGTRLTVV.